The sequence of this TCR beta chain was determined in a study of T cells after posttransplantation cyclophosphamide. General study points: Later blood repertoires were often dominated by clones from the donor CD8+ memory compartment. Recipient CMV seropositivity and CMV reactivation strongly tracked TRB clonality. Skin or GI-infiltrating T cells shared few TRB sequences with blood.

Treatment was busulfan-fludarabine conditioning, a marrow graft, and cyclophosphamide on days +3 and +4. The table lists this clone with many counts. Its antigen remains unknown. V was cut by 4 bases and J by 2 bases, with 23 bases left in between. This CDR3 contains 18 residues. Germline CDR1 SQVTM, CDR2 ANQGSEA. The method was immunoSEQ multiplex PCR; TCRdb's version includes in-frame clones alone and lacks a portion of them. The specimen has under 15,000 clones, none found just once. Specimen: PBMCs, collected after allogeneic stem cell transplant with posttransplant cyclophosphamide. The chain links TRBV29-1 to TRBJ2-2, with D perhaps TRBD2 (5 bases). This TCR came from a female patient in her forties or fifties who received an allogeneic stem cell transplant from a related donor, was CMV-positive, and had acute GVHD only. Some T cells here may be from the graft donor. CDR3 loop: CSVVFANPGLLNTGELFF. The CDR3 DNA is TGCAGCGTTGTCTTCGCTAATCCCGGACTCCTAAACACCGGGGAGCTGTTTTTT.